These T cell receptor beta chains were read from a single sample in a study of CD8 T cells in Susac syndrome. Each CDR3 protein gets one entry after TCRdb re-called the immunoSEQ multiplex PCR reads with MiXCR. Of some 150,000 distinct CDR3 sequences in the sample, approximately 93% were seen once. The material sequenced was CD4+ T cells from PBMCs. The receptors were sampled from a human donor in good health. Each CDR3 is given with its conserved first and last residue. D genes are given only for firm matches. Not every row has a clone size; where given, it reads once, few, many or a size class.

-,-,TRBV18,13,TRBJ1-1,CASSPPSDVRAFF,TGTGCCAGCTCACCACCTTCAGATGTGAGAGCTTTCTTT
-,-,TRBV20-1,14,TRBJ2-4,CSANDVFPLNIQYF,TGCAGTGCTAACGACGTATTCCCCCTAAACATTCAGTACTTC
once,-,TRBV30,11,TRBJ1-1,CARRGNTEAFF,TGTGCACGGAGGGGTAACACTGAAGCTTTCTTT
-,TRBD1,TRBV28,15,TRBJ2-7,CASSPTGQGAYEQYF,TGTGCCAGCAGTCCCACGGGACAGGGGGCCTACGAGCAGTACTTC
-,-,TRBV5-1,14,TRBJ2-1,CASSPGVEGNEQFF,TGCGCCAGCAGCCCCGGGGTGGAGGGGAATGAGCAGTTCTTC
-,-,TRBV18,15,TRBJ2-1,CASSPLSRSYNEQFF,TGTGCCAGCTCACCACTTTCGCGCTCCTACAATGAGCAGTTCTTC
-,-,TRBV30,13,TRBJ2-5,CAWKDSSQETQYF,TGTGCCTGGAAGGACAGCTCCCAAGAGACCCAGTACTTC
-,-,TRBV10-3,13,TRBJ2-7,CAIADTYSYEQYF,TGTGCCATCGCCGACACCTACTCCTACGAGCAGTACTTC
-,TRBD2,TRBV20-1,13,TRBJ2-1,CSARSGGGNEQFF,TGCAGTGCTAGAAGCGGGGGGGGCAATGAGCAGTTCTTC
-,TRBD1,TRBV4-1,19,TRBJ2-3,CASSQAYRGTGISTDTQYF,TGCGCCAGCAGCCAAGCCTACAGAGGGACAGGAATTTCCACAGATACGCAGTATTTT
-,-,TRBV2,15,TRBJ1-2,CASSAGAGALYGYTF,TGTGCCAGCAGTGCGGGGGCAGGGGCCCTCTATGGCTACACCTTC
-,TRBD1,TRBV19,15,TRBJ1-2,CASSPRTGGYYGYTF,TGTGCCAGTAGTCCCCGGACAGGGGGCTATTATGGCTACACCTTC
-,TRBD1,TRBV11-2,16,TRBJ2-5,CASSLVTGGTQETQYF,TGTGCCAGCAGCTTAGTAACAGGGGGAACTCAAGAGACCCAGTACTTC
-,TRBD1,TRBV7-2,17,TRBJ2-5,CASSLVGTGGGQETQYF,TGTGCCAGCAGCTTAGTAGGGACAGGGGGTGGTCAAGAGACCCAGTACTTC
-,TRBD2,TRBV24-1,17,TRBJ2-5,CATSDLGLAGEEETQYF,TGTGCCACCAGTGATTTAGGCCTAGCGGGAGAGGAAGAGACCCAGTACTTC
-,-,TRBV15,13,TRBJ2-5,CATSRAREETQYF,TGTGCCACCAGCAGAGCCAGGGAAGAGACCCAGTACTTC
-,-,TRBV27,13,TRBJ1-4,CASAGTDNEKLFF,TGTGCCAGCGCGGGCACCGATAATGAAAAACTGTTTTTT
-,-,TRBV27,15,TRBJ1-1,CASSPTRRWGSEAFF,TGTGCCAGCAGTCCTACCCGGAGGTGGGGGTCTGAAGCTTTCTTT
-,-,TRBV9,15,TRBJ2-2,CASSVDWLAAGELFF,TGTGCCAGCAGCGTAGATTGGCTAGCTGCCGGGGAGCTGTTTTTT
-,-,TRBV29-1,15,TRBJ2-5,CSDNSQGIDLETQYF,TGCAGCGACAACTCTCAGGGAATAGACCTAGAGACCCAGTACTTC
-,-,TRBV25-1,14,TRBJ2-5,CASSAQQGWETQYF,TGTGCCAGCAGTGCCCAACAGGGTTGGGAGACCCAGTACTTC
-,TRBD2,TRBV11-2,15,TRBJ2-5,CASSLLAGDPETQYF,TGTGCCAGCAGCCTACTAGCGGGAGATCCAGAGACCCAGTACTTC
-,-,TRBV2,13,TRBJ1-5,CASSGESNQPQHF,TGTGCCAGCAGTGGAGAAAGCAATCAGCCCCAGCATTTT
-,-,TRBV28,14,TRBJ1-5,CASSLVRVGQPQHF,TGTGCCAGCAGTTTGGTCAGGGTTGGTCAGCCCCAGCATTTT
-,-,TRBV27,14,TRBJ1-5,CASSFTGPNQPQHF,TGTGCCAGCAGTTTTACAGGGCCCAATCAGCCCCAGCATTTT
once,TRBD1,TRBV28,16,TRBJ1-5,CASSVTGGGGNQPQHF,TGTGCCAGCAGTGTGACAGGGGGCGGAGGCAATCAGCCCCAGCATTTT
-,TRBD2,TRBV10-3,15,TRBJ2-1,CAISGFAGEYNEQFF,TGTGCCATCAGTGGGTTTGCGGGAGAGTACAATGAGCAGTTCTTC
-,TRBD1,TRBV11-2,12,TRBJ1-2,CASSLGTGAYTF,TGTGCCAGCAGCTTAGGGACAGGGGCCTACACCTTC
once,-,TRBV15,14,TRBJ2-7,CATSRGLVSSEQYF,TGTGCCACCAGCAGAGGACTAGTTTCTAGCGAGCAGTACTTC
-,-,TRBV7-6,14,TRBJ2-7,CASSFAPSSYEQYF,TGTGCCAGCAGCTTCGCACCGAGCTCCTACGAGCAGTACTTC
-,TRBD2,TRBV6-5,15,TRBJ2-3,CASSYGGSDSDTQYF,TGTGCCAGCAGTTATGGCGGGAGTGATTCCGATACGCAGTATTTT
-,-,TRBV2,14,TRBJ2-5,CASKSTQYQETQYF,TGTGCCAGCAAGTCCACACAGTACCAAGAGACCCAGTACTTC
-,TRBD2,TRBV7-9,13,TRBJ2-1,CATSGRVYNEQFF,TGTGCCACAAGCGGGAGGGTGTACAATGAGCAGTTCTTC
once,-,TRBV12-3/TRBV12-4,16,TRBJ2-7,CASSFPFPQEGHEQYF,TGTGCCAGCAGTTTCCCCTTCCCCCAGGAGGGCCACGAGCAGTACTTC
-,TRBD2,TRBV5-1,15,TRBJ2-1,CASSPGLAANNEQFF,TGCGCCAGCAGCCCGGGACTAGCGGCTAACAATGAGCAGTTCTTC
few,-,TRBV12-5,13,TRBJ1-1,CASGLEAGTEAFF,TGTGCTAGTGGTTTGGAGGCTGGCACTGAAGCTTTCTTT
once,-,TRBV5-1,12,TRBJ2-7,CASSTGHYEQYF,TGCGCCAGCAGCACCGGACATTACGAGCAGTACTTC
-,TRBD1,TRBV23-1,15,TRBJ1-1,CASREQDRANTEAFF,TGCGCCAGCAGGGAACAAGACAGGGCGAACACTGAAGCTTTCTTT
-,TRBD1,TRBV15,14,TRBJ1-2,CATSRTGGNYGYTF,TGTGCCACCAGCAGGACAGGGGGGAACTATGGCTACACCTTC
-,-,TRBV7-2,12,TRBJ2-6,CASSHPEAVLTF,TGTGCCAGCAGTCATCCCGAGGCGGTCCTGACTTTC
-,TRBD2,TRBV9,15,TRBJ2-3,CASSKLAGGTDTQYF,TGTGCCAGCAGCAAATTAGCGGGAGGGACAGATACGCAGTATTTT
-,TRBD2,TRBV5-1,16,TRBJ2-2,CASSRLAGEVTGELFF,TGCGCCAGCAGCCGACTAGCGGGAGAGGTCACCGGGGAGCTGTTTTTT
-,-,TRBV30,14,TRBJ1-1,CAWSDKPRGTEAFF,TGTGCCTGGAGTGACAAACCTCGTGGTACTGAAGCTTTCTTT
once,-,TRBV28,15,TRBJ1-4,CASSFTWLANEKLFF,TGTGCCAGCAGTTTCACGTGGTTGGCTAATGAAAAACTGTTTTTT
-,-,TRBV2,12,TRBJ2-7,CASSEMYYEQYF,TGTGCCAGCAGTGAGATGTATTACGAGCAGTACTTC
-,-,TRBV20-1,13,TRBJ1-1,CSAPQGPRTEAFF,TGCAGTGCTCCACAGGGTCCGAGGACTGAAGCTTTCTTT
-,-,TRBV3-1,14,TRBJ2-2,CASSLRTDTGELFF,TGTGCCAGCAGCTTACGGACAGACACCGGGGAGCTGTTTTTT
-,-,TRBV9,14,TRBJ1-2,CASSVEVRSYGYTF,TGTGCCAGCAGCGTAGAGGTCAGGTCCTATGGCTACACCTTC
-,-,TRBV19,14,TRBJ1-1,CASSMAGLNTEAFF,TGTGCCAGTAGTATGGCAGGCCTGAACACTGAAGCTTTCTTT
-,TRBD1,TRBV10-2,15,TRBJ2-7,CASRRSGTGGYEQYF,TGCGCCAGCAGGCGATCCGGGACAGGGGGCTACGAGCAGTACTTC
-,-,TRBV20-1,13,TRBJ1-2,CSAGGADHYGYTF,TGCAGTGCTGGGGGGGCAGATCACTATGGCTACACCTTC
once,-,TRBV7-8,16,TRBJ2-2,CASSLAGGRNTGELFF,TGTGCCAGCAGCTTAGCCGGGGGCAGGAACACCGGGGAGCTGTTTTTT
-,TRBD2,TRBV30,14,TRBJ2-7,CAWSVGGGSSEQYF,TGTGCCTGGAGTGTCGGGGGGGGATCCTCCGAGCAGTACTTC
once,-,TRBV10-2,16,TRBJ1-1,CASSELARGSSTEAFF,TGCGCCAGCAGTGAACTGGCCAGGGGCTCCTCCACTGAAGCTTTCTTT
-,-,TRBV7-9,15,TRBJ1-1,CASSSSDRSNTEAFF,TGTGCCAGCAGCTCGTCCGACAGGTCAAACACTGAAGCTTTCTTT
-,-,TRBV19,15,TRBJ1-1,CASSTPGRLNTEAFF,TGTGCCAGTAGTACCCCCGGACGGTTGAACACTGAAGCTTTCTTT
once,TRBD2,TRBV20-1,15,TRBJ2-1,CSASKAGGMDNEQFF,TGCAGTGCCAGTAAGGCGGGAGGGATGGACAATGAGCAGTTCTTC
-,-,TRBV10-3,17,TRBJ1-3,CAISEPAGRLTGNTIYF,TGTGCCATCAGTGAGCCGGCGGGCAGGCTGACCGGAAACACCATATATTTT
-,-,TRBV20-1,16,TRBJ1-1,CSARLSHKGLDTEAFF,TGCAGTGCTAGGTTAAGCCACAAAGGGTTGGACACTGAAGCTTTCTTT